A selection of T cell receptor beta chains follows, all from one sample in a study of T cells expressing NK-cell markers. Following a re-call of the 5' RACE reads, TCRdb has one entry per CDR3 protein and lacks DNA. The listing records approximately 550,000 distinct CDR3 sequences. Sequenced input: blood T cells: a sorted CD56 or NKG2C T cell subset, CD4+ or CD8+ T cells, or bulk PBMC T cells (not recorded which). Receptor source: a man younger than 35 in good health. Each CDR3 is given with its conserved first and last residue. Fields, in order: J gene, V gene, CDR3 length, CDR3 protein.

J: TRBJ2-7; V: TRBV7-9; length: 16; CDR3: CASSLGPGTGPYEQYF
J: TRBJ2-1; V: TRBV10-3; length: 18; CDR3: CAISGSIGRDNSYNEQFF
J: TRBJ2-7; V: TRBV12-3/TRBV12-4; length: 16; CDR3: CASSPEDWKSSYEQYF
J: TRBJ2-2; V: TRBV11-2; length: 15; CDR3: CASSLLLALSGELFF
J: TRBJ2-2; V: TRBV29-1; length: 13; CDR3: CSAVLANPGELFF
J: TRBJ2-5; V: TRBV6-1; length: 14; CDR3: CASSPGVGRETQYF
J: TRBJ1-4; V: TRBV20-1; length: 15; CDR3: CSARARDRGREKLFF
J: TRBJ2-3; V: TRBV5-1; length: 15; CDR3: CASIDQGARTDTQYF
J: TRBJ1-1; V: TRBV12-3/TRBV12-4; length: 14; CDR3: CASSLARGATEAFF
J: TRBJ1-4; V: TRBV15; length: 15; CDR3: CATSRDRGESEKLFF
J: TRBJ1-2; V: TRBV9; length: 15; CDR3: CASSVAGTTIYGYTF
J: TRBJ1-1; V: TRBV11-2; length: 13; CDR3: CASSLGVRGLAFF
J: TRBJ2-3; V: TRBV4-2; length: 18; CDR3: CASSQDPGAGGPLDTQYF
J: TRBJ2-1; V: TRBV25-1; length: 14; CDR3: CASSWSGRAAEQFF
J: TRBJ1-4; V: TRBV20-1; length: 14; CDR3: CSAREDFKGEKLFF
J: TRBJ2-5; V: TRBV12-3/TRBV12-4; length: 16; CDR3: CASSFAGGGPSETQYF
J: TRBJ2-1; V: TRBV10-3; length: 14; CDR3: CAISDVYSVVEQFF
J: TRBJ2-5; V: TRBV18; length: 15; CDR3: CASSPGADIKETQYF
J: TRBJ2-3; V: TRBV27; length: 17; CDR3: CASSLWARDTDTDTQYF
J: TRBJ1-5; V: TRBV20-1; length: 15; CDR3: CSARARQGLLEPQHF
J: TRBJ2-4; V: TRBV11-1; length: 21; CDR3: CASSSPTRTSGTYIAKNIQYF
J: TRBJ2-3; V: TRBV4-1; length: 13; CDR3: CASSQLITDTQYF
J: TRBJ2-5; V: TRBV4-3; length: 16; CDR3: CASSQVGLTGEETQYF
J: TRBJ1-2; V: TRBV6-5; length: 14; CDR3: CASSRQAGGYGYTF
J: TRBJ2-2; V: TRBV9; length: 15; CDR3: CASSAYSALTGELFF
J: TRBJ2-1; V: TRBV5-1; length: 11; CDR3: CASSSGLVAFF
J: TRBJ1-1; V: TRBV7-2; length: 15; CDR3: CASSLAPSLNTEAFF
J: TRBJ2-2; V: TRBV7-2; length: 13; CDR3: CASSLLMTGELFF
J: TRBJ2-1; V: TRBV28; length: 13; CDR3: CASGHRTYNEQFF
J: TRBJ2-5; V: TRBV5-1; length: 14; CDR3: CASSQTSGKETQYF
J: TRBJ2-2; V: TRBV12-3/TRBV12-4; length: 15; CDR3: CASTRGRTKSGELFF
J: TRBJ2-1; V: TRBV20-1; length: 17; CDR3: CSARDKEWAILHNEQFF
J: TRBJ2-3; V: TRBV20-1; length: 15; CDR3: CSARGQRVSTDTQYF
J: TRBJ2-3; V: TRBV11-2; length: 18; CDR3: CASSPGPGTGIGTDTQYF
J: TRBJ2-3; V: TRBV12-3/TRBV12-4; length: 16; CDR3: CASSSNRDSSSDTQYF
J: TRBJ1-6; V: TRBV15; length: 14; CDR3: CATSVRSYNSPLHF
J: TRBJ2-1; V: TRBV12-3/TRBV12-4; length: 11; CDR3: CASSPVDEQFF
J: TRBJ1-1; V: TRBV28; length: 15; CDR3: CASRRHSVIRPEAFF
J: TRBJ1-1; V: TRBV5-1; length: 17; CDR3: CASSVGQIKATNTEAFF
J: TRBJ1-5; V: TRBV5-1; length: 16; CDR3: CASRIDGQESNQPQHF
J: TRBJ1-1; V: TRBV4-1; length: 15; CDR3: CASSLSGTGITGAFF
J: TRBJ2-7; V: TRBV5-1; length: 16; CDR3: CASSSDRGLGLYEQYF
J: TRBJ2-2; V: TRBV6-1; length: 15; CDR3: CASAWGTANTGELFF
J: TRBJ1-3; V: TRBV12-3/TRBV12-4; length: 14; CDR3: CASSSDLSGNTIYF
J: TRBJ2-1; V: TRBV15; length: 14; CDR3: CATSKERGRNEQFF
J: TRBJ2-2; V: TRBV5-1; length: 20; CDR3: CASSSRILAGGPANTGELFF
J: TRBJ2-3; V: TRBV10-3; length: 15; CDR3: CAISEGGPATDTQYF
J: TRBJ2-1; V: TRBV28; length: 13; CDR3: CASSFGGGDEQFF
J: TRBJ2-3; V: TRBV4-3; length: 18; CDR3: CASSQDTFSAGFTDTQYF
J: TRBJ2-5; V: TRBV7-9; length: 16; CDR3: CASSFEDTLKQETQYF
J: TRBJ1-1; V: TRBV4-3; length: 14; CDR3: CASSQDGGSPEAFF
J: TRBJ1-2; V: TRBV6-5; length: 13; CDR3: CASSSKSGVGYTF
J: TRBJ2-7; V: TRBV29-1; length: 14; CDR3: CSVVLLQGFNEQYF
J: TRBJ2-5; V: TRBV25-1; length: 14; CDR3: CASSEWGPKETQYF
J: TRBJ2-3; V: TRBV7-9; length: 12; CDR3: CAGGLGKDTQYF
J: TRBJ1-1; V: TRBV7-7; length: 14; CDR3: CASSPDQGSTEAFF
J: TRBJ2-1; V: TRBV7-2; length: 16; CDR3: CASSLDSPGSYNEQFF
J: TRBJ2-1; V: TRBV20-1; length: 12; CDR3: CRPRDWGNEQFF
J: TRBJ2-1; V: TRBV24-1; length: 16; CDR3: CATSARLAGAYNEQFF
J: TRBJ2-3; V: TRBV28; length: 16; CDR3: CASSKIRLGGTDTQYF